One and the same sample provided the 29 T cell receptor beta chains below, sequenced in a study of response to subunit inactivated influenza vaccine. One entry per CDR3 protein results from TCRdb running MiXCR on the RT-PCR reads. This table holds 450,000 to 550,000 distinct CDR3 sequences, 25% found once. Sample: CD4+ T cells sorted from PBMCs, taken 5 days after vaccination. The receptors were gathered from a man over 45 who received an inactivated influenza vaccine.

This clonotype was picked up a small number of times. The chain carries TRBV11-2 and TRBJ2-5; 8 nucleotides line up with TRBD2. With 5 bases clipped from V and 2 bases from J, the junction kept 16 bases outside the gene matches. CDR1 is SGHAT and CDR2 is FQNNGV in the germline V gene. This CDR3 has 18 residues. Here the CDR3 reads CASSPRGLLAGHQETQYF. The CDR3 DNA sequence: TGTGCCAGCAGCCCTAGAGGGCTCCTAGCGGGTCATCAAGAGACCCAGTACTTC.

This chain connects TRBV19 to TRBJ2-5; no reliable D call. The CDR3 totals 15 residues. The V gene lost 6 bases and the J gene lost 4 bases, with 18 bases spanning the gap. Germline CDR1 is LNHDA and CDR2 is SQIVND (reference sequence). The CDR3 bases are TGTGCCAGTAGCGCAACCCTCCCAGTTCGAGAGACCCAGTACTTC. Its translation is CASSATLPVRETQYF.

V gene TRBV10-3 combines with J gene TRBJ1-2; D not resolved. CDR3 length equals 10 residues. Trimming took 8 bases from V and 4 from J, leaving 5 bases between them. CDR1 and CDR2 (germline): ENHRY, SYGVKD. The chain's CDR3 is CAIGTYGYTF. The CDR3, as DNA: TGTGCCATCGGTACCTATGGCTACACCTTC.

The chain couples TRBV9 to TRBJ2-2; 13 bases line up with TRBD2. Germline CDR1 is SGDLS and CDR2 is YYNGEE. The CDR3 extends over 17 amino acids. The J segment lost 4 bases and the V segment lost 1 base, leaving 4 bases of the junction unmatched. This CDR3 is CASSVPGTSGITGELFF. CDR3 nucleotides: TGTGCCAGCAGCGTACCTGGGACTAGCGGGATCACCGGGGAGCTGTTTTTT.

The rearrangement links TRBV15 to TRBJ2-2; no reliable D call. CDR3 length equals 15 residues. Trimming shortened V by 0 bases and J by 4 bases, and 9 bases separated the two germline ends. The germline V gene has CDR1 LNHNV and CDR2 YYDKDF (reference sequence). As DNA, the CDR3 is TGTGCCACCAGCAGAGATCAAGGGTTCACCGGGGAGCTGTTTTTT. Translating it yields CATSRDQGFTGELFF.

This rearrangement joins TRBV5-3 to TRBJ1-2; D is undetermined. TRBV5-3 belongs to the ORF category, with a function that is uncertain. CDR3 length equals 14 residues. V lost 9 bases and J lost 4, with 19 bases in between. The CDR3 DNA follows: TGTGCCATGGGCCTCGGGCCACCGGGCTATGGCTACACCTTC. Its protein product is CAMGLGPPGYGYTF.

This clonotype has only one observation. The chain couples TRBV6-5 to TRBJ1-1, with D uncertain. Germline CDR1 is MNHEY and CDR2 is SVGAGI. This CDR3 has 12 residues. The germline V and J ends were trimmed by 5 bases and 3 bases, with 7 bases remaining between them. Here the CDR3 reads CASSGQYTEAFF. The CDR3 DNA reads TGTGCCAGCAGTGGCCAGTACACTGAAGCTTTCTTT.

In its sample, this clonotype was seen a few times. This sequence joins TRBV7-3 and TRBJ2-3, with a possible D match to TRBD1 (6 bases). CDR3 length equals 15 residues. V was cut by 4 bases and J by 2 bases, with 13 bases left in between. Germline values: CDR1 SGHTA, CDR2 FQGTGA. CDR3 region: CASSSQTGNTDTQYF. DNA of the CDR3: TGTGCCAGCAGCTCCCAGACAGGCAACACAGATACGCAGTATTTT.

This clonotype was detected only a few times. The chain is built from TRBV6-1 and TRBJ1-1; D gene uncertain. Germline loops: CDR1 MNHNS, CDR2 SASEGT. The CDR3 length is 13 residues. V shed 2 bases and J shed 4 bases, with 8 bases lying between them. The CDR3 sequence: CASSELYSTEAFF. CDR3 nucleotide sequence: TGTGCCAGCAGTGAACTGTACAGCACTGAAGCTTTCTTT.

The chain uses TRBV5-6 and TRBJ2-7, with 13 bases identical to TRBD2. Per germline, CDR1 SGHDT and CDR2 YYEEEE. This CDR3 contains 15 residues. V shed 5 bases and J 4 bases; nucleotides not matched to a gene: 6. CDR3 protein: CASSSLLAGGYEQYF. DNA of the CDR3: TGTGCCAGCAGTTCCTTACTAGCGGGGGGGTACGAGCAGTACTTC.

The V call is TRBV20-1, the J call TRBJ2-5; TRBD2 matches 10 bases. Germline CDR1 reads DFQATT; CDR2 reads SNEGSKA (reference sequence). J gave up 5 bases and V 2 bases, and 11 bases lay outside the gene matches. The CDR3 is 16 amino acids. CDR3 residues: CSARPLAGVMGETQYF. The DNA of the CDR3 is TGCAGTGCTAGACCCCTAGCGGGGGTGATGGGGGAGACCCAGTACTTC.

This clonotype has just a few counts. This chain joins TRBV12-3 or TRBV12-4 and TRBJ1-1; 8 bases match TRBD1. After removal of 6 bases from V and 1 base from J, the junction contained 7 bases not matched to a gene. This CDR3 region has 15 residues. CDR3 coding DNA: TGTGCCAGCAGAACGGACAGGGAAAAGAACACTGAAGCTTTCTTT. It specifies CASRTDREKNTEAFF.

This clonotype has only a few counts. The V gene is TRBV20-1, the J gene TRBJ2-1, with TRBD1 as a possible D gene (5 bases). Germline V gives CDR1 DFQATT, CDR2 SNEGSKA (reference sequence). The CDR3 has 13 amino acids. V dropped 3 bases and J dropped 16 bases, with 22 bases sitting between them. The CDR3 reads CSASTTGSSPTFF. The CDR3 nucleotides are TGCAGTGCTAGTACCACAGGAAGCTCCCCAACATTCTTC.

V gene TRBV5-1 combines with J gene TRBJ2-3; D possibly matches TRBD1 or TRBD2 (5 bases each). The CDR3 length is 17 residues. The germline V gene encodes CDR1 SGHRS and CDR2 YFSETQ. V was pared by 6 bases and J by 3 bases, with 23 bases between. The CDR3 protein is CASNPLGAGGGTDTQYF. The CDR3 region has the DNA TGCGCCAGCAATCCCCTCGGGGCAGGTGGCGGGACAGATACGCAGTATTTT.

The chain carries TRBV5-1 and TRBJ2-1, with D perhaps matching TRBD2 (6 bases). With 4 bases removed from V and 2 bases from J, the gap between germline ends came to 10 bases. In germline, CDR1 is SGHRS, CDR2 YFSETQ. This CDR3 contains 14 residues. CDR3: CASSQGLTYNEQFF. CDR3 nucleotides: TGCGCCAGCAGCCAGGGACTTACCTACAATGAGCAGTTCTTC.

The rearrangement joins TRBV4-2 to TRBJ2-5; D is unclear. V lost 0 bases, J lost 1 base, and 9 bases lay in between. The CDR3 has 15 amino acids. Germline CDR1 and CDR2: LGHNA and YNFKEQ. CDR3 protein: CASSQDAVTQETQYF. The CDR3 coding sequence is TGTGCCAGCAGCCAAGACGCGGTGACCCAAGAGACCCAGTACTTC.

V is TRBV28 and J is TRBJ1-2; D is unclear. V was trimmed by 7 bases and J by 7 bases, leaving 16 bases between them. Looked up from germline, CDR1 is MDHEN and CDR2 is SYDVKM. This CDR3 is built from 13 residues. The CDR3 sequence: CASNNPIRSGYTF. The CDR3 nucleotides are TGTGCCAGCAACAATCCGATCCGTAGTGGCTACACCTTC.

This clonotype is a singleton in its sample. One junction end disagrees with the germline gene, perhaps due to a read error. The chain couples TRBV7-2 to TRBJ1-5, with a weak D call TRBD1 (5 bases). Germline V lookup: CDR1 SGHTA, CDR2 FQGNSA. CDR3 length: 15 residues. CDR3 region: CASSLDSGGSQLQHF. For the CDR3, the DNA is TGTGCCAGCAGCTTAGATTCCGGGGGGAGCCAGCTCCAGCATTTT.

This clonotype was seen a handful of times. This chain links TRBV5-1 with TRBJ1-6; the D gene is possibly TRBD1 (5 bases). This CDR3 comprises 15 residues. Trimming stripped 0 bases from V and 7 bases from J, with 11 bases between. The V gene's germline CDR1 is SGHRS and CDR2 YFSETQ. The CDR3 DNA sequence: TGCGCCAGCAGCTTGGATCAGGGTTCGAATTCACCCCTCCACTTT. It encodes CASSLDQGSNSPLHF. The full variable domain, rest sourced from reference TRBV5-1 and TRBJ1-6, is KAGVTQTPRYLIKTRGQQVTLSCSPISGHRSVSWYQQTPGQGLQFLFEYFSETQRNKGNFPGRFSGRQFSNSRSEMNVSTLELGDSALYLCASSLDQGSNSPLHFGNGTRLTVT.

The V and J genes are TRBV20-1 and TRBJ2-1; 12 bases are a match to TRBD2. The junction had 4 bases not matched to a gene; V was cut back by 5 bases and J by 5 bases. This CDR3 comprises 14 residues. Germline CDR1 DFQATT, CDR2 SNEGSKA (reference sequence). The CDR3 sequence: CSARLAGDHNEQFF. The CDR3 DNA reads TGCAGTGCTCGACTAGCGGGAGACCACAATGAGCAGTTCTTC.

The V call is TRBV15, the J call TRBJ2-3; perhaps D is TRBD1 or TRBD2 (5 bases each). The V and J ends lost 1 base and 5 bases respectively, with 10 bases between them. This CDR3 has 14 amino acids. Germline V gene sequence: CDR1 LNHNV, CDR2 YYDKDF (reference sequence). The CDR3 sequence: CATSRAGSGDTQYF. The CDR3 DNA follows: TGTGCCACCAGCAGAGCAGGGAGCGGAGATACGCAGTATTTT.

This chain links TRBV28 with TRBJ2-7; D unresolved. Germline V lookup: CDR1 MDHEN, CDR2 SYDVKM. The ends were cut back, 6 bases at V and 3 bases at J, with 12 bases in the middle. The CDR3 has 13 amino acids. The CDR3 DNA reads as TGTGCCAGCAGGTCCCCGTCTTACTACGAGCAGTACTTC. It yields the protein CASRSPSYYEQYF.

This clonotype was observed many times. This chain uses TRBV4-1 with TRBJ2-7; no firm D call. The CDR3 has 15 residues. V was pared by 0 bases and J by 2 bases, with 11 bases between. CDR1 and CDR2 (germline): MGHRA, YSYEKL. The CDR3 DNA follows: TGCGCCAGCAGCCAAGAACCAGTCCGCGCCTACGAGCAGTACTTC. Translated: CASSQEPVRAYEQYF.

This clonotype was observed a few times. V is TRBV6-1 and J is TRBJ1-2, with D perhaps matching TRBD1 (6 bases). The germline CDR1 and CDR2 sequences are MNHNS and SASEGT. The CDR3 extends over 13 amino acids. Trimming cost V 6 bases and J 8 bases, with 16 bases left between them. The CDR3 protein is CASRAGESRGYTF. The DNA of the CDR3 is TGTGCCAGCAGGGCAGGGGAGTCAAGGGGCTACACCTTC.

This clonotype was counted a few times. This chain uses TRBV7-2 with TRBJ2-7; 7 bases fit TRBD1. The germline V gene has CDR1 SGHTA and CDR2 FQGNSA. V lost 5 bases to trimming and J lost 4 bases; unmatched junction nucleotides: 2. The CDR3 has 12 residues. CDR3 residues: CASSVTGYEQYF. In DNA form, the CDR3 reads TGTGCCAGCAGCGTGACAGGGTACGAGCAGTACTTC.

The DNA for the CDR3 is TGCAGTGCTAGAGGACAGACCAGGGGCGATGAGCAGTTCTTC. This codes for CSARGQTRGDEQFF. The chain combines TRBV20-1 with TRBJ2-1, with D tentatively TRBD1 (6 bases). The V end lost 1 base, the J end lost 8 bases, and 15 bases lay between the germline ends. The germline V gene has CDR1 DFQATT and CDR2 SNEGSKA (reference sequence). This CDR3 is built from 14 residues.

This chain uses TRBV18 with TRBJ2-5; D ambiguous. Germline V gives CDR1 KGHSH, CDR2 LQKENI. V was cut by 2 bases and J by 1 base, with 8 bases left in between. The CDR3 is 14 residues long. This chain's CDR3 is CASSPRVAQETQYF. The CDR3 DNA is TGTGCCAGCTCACCAAGGGTAGCCCAAGAGACCCAGTACTTC. The complete variable domain, with remaining parts taken from reference TRBV18 and TRBJ2-5, reads NAGVMQNPRHLVRRRGQEARLRCSPMKGHSHVYWYRQLPEEGLKFMVYLQKENIIDESGMPKERFSAEFPKEGPSILRIQQVVRGDSAAYFCASSPRVAQETQYFGPGTRLLVL.

This clonotype was counted a few times. The chain has TRBV10-3 and TRBJ2-7, with D possibly being TRBD1 or TRBD2 (5 bases each). Trimming took off 10 bases at V and 7 bases at J, with 20 bases between the two ends. Germline V gene lookup returns CDR1 ENHRY and CDR2 SYGVKD. The CDR3 extends over 13 amino acids. CDR3 DNA: TGTGCCACCCAGGGACGGAGTAATTGGGAGCAGTACTTC. This translates into CATQGRSNWEQYF.

The chain uses TRBV10-3 and TRBJ2-2; D tentatively fits TRBD1 or TRBD2 (5 bases each). Germline CDR1 reads ENHRY; CDR2 reads SYGVKD. Deletions cut 4 bases from V and 4 bases from J, with 13 bases between. This CDR3 is 15 amino acids long. CDR3 nucleotide sequence: TGTGCCATCAGTGCCAGAGGGGACCCCACCGGGGAGCTGTTTTTT. It specifies CAISARGDPTGELFF.